This T cell receptor beta chain was sequenced in a study of control samples from healthy donors and cancer patients. Trimming removed 0 bases from V and 0 bases from J, with 12 bases in between. This CDR3 region has 16 residues. Sequencing used immunoSEQ multiplex PCR; TCRdb keeps in-frame clones, though not all of them. The sample carries approximately 110,000 clones, more than 85% recorded once. The sequenced sample consisted of blood. This sequence was found in a young woman in good health. The chain uses TRBV5-3 and TRBJ1-1; D is ambiguous. TRBV5-3 is an ORF, and what it does is uncertain. The CDR3 loop reads CARSLARSNMNTEAFF. Written as DNA, the CDR3 is TGTGCCAGAAGCTTGGCGCGGTCGAACATGAACACTGAAGCTTTCTTT.